This T cell receptor beta chain appears in the sequencing data of a study of T cell repertoires in cytomegalovirus infection. Study summary: The study used recently identified HLA-C-restricted and well-studied HLA-B-restricted CMV epitopes. Public TCR beta signatures were indicative of both CMV infection and a matching HLA type. Study-wide results and limits: Ex vivo, HLA-C-restricted CMV-specific TCR beta clonotypes prevailed over the rest of the response.

Trimming cost V 4 bases and J 6 bases; bases outside gene matches: 12. The V gene's germline CDR1 is SGHNT and CDR2 YENEEA. The CDR3 loop spans 16 amino acids. One entry per CDR3 protein, called by TCRdb with MiXCR from the reads. Among some 940,000 distinct CDR3 sequences listed, about 33% were seen once. With respect to this clonotype: Its antigen is currently unknown.

The material was cultured CD8+ T cells from PBMCs, obtained from culture after CMV antigen stimulation. The V gene is TRBV11-3, the J gene TRBJ1-5; 7 nucleotides agree with TRBD1. This TCR was recovered from a human donor in good health (CMV status not recorded). Some clones in this sample may be carry-over from other donors' samples. CDR3 sequence reads: CASSSGGATGPQPQHF. In DNA, the CDR3 is TGTGCCAGCAGCTCGGGGGGGGCGACAGGGCCTCAGCCCCAGCATTTT.